The present T cell receptor beta chain was sequenced within a study of molecular identifiers for immune sequencing clone quantification. This clonotype has just a few counts. Previously described methods and listed TCR primers were employed for the bulk TCR libraries. Via MiXCR, TCRdb re-called the PCR reads, giving one row per CDR3 protein. This table has approximately 670,000 distinct CDR3 sequences, roughly 21% appearing once. Using a CD8+CD4-CCR7+CD45RA+ phenotype, naive CD8 T cells were sorted. This clonotype originated in a human donor in good health. Some libraries in this study had Jurkat cell RNA spiked in. Source material: naive CD8+ T cells from blood, with Jurkat cell RNA spiked in. As to subset: FACS-sorted CD8+CD4-CCR7+CD45RA+ naive T cells.

The CDR3 bases are TGTGCCAGCAGCCTAGAAGACAAAACTGTATGGGTCTACACAGATACGCAGTATTTT. Encoded protein: CASSLEDKTVWVYTDTQYF. The chain joins TRBV7-2 to TRBJ2-3, with D uncertain. This CDR3 comprises 19 residues. The ends were cut back, 5 bases at V and 2 bases at J, with 26 bases in the middle. The germline V gene encodes CDR1 SGHTA and CDR2 FQGNSA.